The next 29 T cell receptor beta chains were all read from a single sample in a study of cytomegalovirus exposure and HLA in healthy donors (dated by TCRdb to about 2017). Library construction relied on the immunoSEQ multiplex PCR assay. Held by TCRdb, this immuneACCESS table contains in-frame sequences only and omits some clones. Under half of the omission traces to an unresolved V gene where checked; the cause of the rest is unknown. This sample comprises a few hundred thousand clones, 75% to 90% of them detected only once. Under 0.85% of the sample lies in the top ten. Sample: PBMCs. Source of these receptors: a woman aged 18-29 years in good health and CMV-seronegative.

The chain couples TRBV29-1 to TRBJ2-7; 12 nucleotides agree with TRBD2. Trimming took 6 bases from V and 7 from J; bases not matched to a gene: 28. This CDR3 is built from 20 residues. Germline CDR1 is SQVTM and CDR2 is ANQGSEA. The CDR3 nucleotides read TGCAGCGTCGAAAAAAGGGGGGCTCCACTAGCGGGAGGAGCCCACGGAGAGCAGTACTTC. This codes for CSVEKRGAPLAGGAHGEQYF.

The gene calls are TRBV7-9 and TRBJ2-7; TRBD2 agrees at 12 bases. This CDR3 has 15 amino acids. In germline, CDR1 is SEHNR, CDR2 FQNEAQ (reference sequence). Losses at the gene ends were 5 bases for V and 5 bases for J; bases not matched to a gene: 7. The CDR3 region has the DNA TGTGCCAGCAGCCCCCGGACTAGCGGGAATCACGAGCAGTACTTC. Its translation: CASSPRTSGNHEQYF.

This clone appeared once. The genes are TRBV7-3 and TRBJ2-3; the match to TRBD2 covers 10 bases. V shed 5 bases, J shed 6 bases, and the junction held 8 bases outside the gene matches. CDR1 SGHTA and CDR2 FQGTGA come from the germline V gene. The CDR3 has 15 amino acids. The CDR3 is CASSPSGTSDDTQYF. In nucleotides, the CDR3 is TGTGCCAGCAGCCCCTCCGGGACTAGCGATGATACGCAGTATTTT.

Here the CDR3 DNA reads TGCAGTGCTAGAGACGAGTATGAGCAGTTCTTC. This translates into CSARDEYEQFF. The chain is built from TRBV20-1 and TRBJ2-1, with D unresolved. The CDR3 has 11 amino acids. CDR1 is DFQATT, CDR2 SNEGSKA, per germline (reference sequence). Trimming left V 0 bases short and J 8 bases short, with 5 bases between.

This sequence joins TRBV29-1 and TRBJ2-1, with unresolved D. CDR1 is SQVTM, CDR2 ANQGSEA, per germline. Trimming stripped 3 bases from V and 4 bases from J, with 10 bases between. The CDR3 has 13 residues. The DNA of the CDR3 is TGCAGCGTTGAGGGTAACTATTACAATGAGCAGTTCTTC. Amino acid sequence: CSVEGNYYNEQFF.

The chain carries TRBV30 and TRBJ1-2; 12 nucleotides match TRBD1. CDR3 length: 15 residues. Germline V gene lookup returns CDR1 GTSNPN and CDR2 SVGIG (reference sequence). J gave up 2 bases and V 3 bases, and 4 bases lay outside the gene matches. CDR3 region: CAWSPGQGANYGYTF. CDR3 sequence (DNA): TGTGCCTGGAGCCCGGGACAGGGGGCAAACTATGGCTACACCTTC.

This chain joins TRBV6-5 and TRBJ2-7; D perhaps matches TRBD2 (5 bases). This CDR3 has 12 residues. V lost 10 bases and J lost 3, with 13 bases in between. The germline gives CDR1 MNHEY, CDR2 SVGAGI. The CDR3 spells CATSPGDYEQYF. The CDR3 coding sequence is TGTGCCACCTCCCCCGGGGACTACGAGCAGTACTTC.

The chain links TRBV4-2 to TRBJ2-3; D may be TRBD2 (6 bases). The V end lost 4 bases, the J end lost 3 bases, and 17 bases lay between the germline ends. The CDR3 is made up of 16 amino acids. Germline CDR1 and CDR2: LGHNA and YNFKEQ. The chain's CDR3 is CASSRRVASDTDTQYF. The CDR3 DNA is TGTGCCAGCAGCCGCAGGGTGGCTAGCGATACAGATACGCAGTATTTT.

In its sample, this clone was seen once. This chain uses TRBV30 with TRBJ1-2; D possibly corresponds to TRBD1 (6 bases). Trimming removed 2 bases at V and 1 base at J, with 11 bases between. Germline CDR1 reads GTSNPN; CDR2 reads SVGIG (reference sequence). This CDR3 region has 14 residues. Here the CDR3 reads CAWSPGEINYGYTF. The CDR3 DNA reads TGTGCCTGGAGTCCAGGGGAGATTAACTATGGCTACACCTTC.

This clone was seen only once. The chain couples TRBV6-4 to TRBJ2-7, with 13 bases identical to TRBD2. The CDR3 has 16 amino acids. Germline V CDR1 and CDR2: MRHNA, SNTAGT. The V segment lost 2 bases and the J segment 5 bases; nucleotides outside the gene matches: 6. The CDR3: CASSDPGLAGAHEQYF. The DNA of the CDR3 is TGTGCCAGCAGTGACCCAGGACTAGCGGGAGCCCACGAGCAGTACTTC.

The chain employs TRBV7-9 and TRBJ2-2, with 9 positions matching TRBD1. The trim removed 5 bases at V and 3 bases at J, leaving 1 base unmatched. The CDR3 consists of 14 residues. CDR1 SEHNR and CDR2 FQNEAQ come from the germline V gene (reference sequence). The CDR3 here is CASSRQGDTGELFF. In nucleotides, the CDR3 is TGTGCCAGCAGCCGACAGGGGGACACCGGGGAGCTGTTTTTT.

The chain carries TRBV9 and TRBJ2-7; 8 positions agree with TRBD2. The trim removed 5 bases at V and 4 bases at J, leaving 8 bases unmatched. In germline, CDR1 is SGDLS, CDR2 YYNGEE. The length of the CDR3 is 14 residues. CDR3 residues: CASSPGTSIYEQYF. The DNA for the CDR3 is TGTGCCAGCAGTCCCGGGACTAGTATTTACGAGCAGTACTTC. Based on the CDR3 plus reference TRBV9 and TRBJ2-7, the full variable domain is DSGVTQTPKHLITATGQRVTLRCSPRSGDLSVYWYQQSLDQGLQFLIQYYNGEERAKGNILERFSAQQFPDLHSELNLSSLELGDSALYFCASSPGTSIYEQYFGPGTRLTVT.

The J gene is TRBJ1-1, the V gene TRBV28, with D maybe TRBD1 (5 bases). In germline, CDR1 is MDHEN, CDR2 SYDVKM. The CDR3 loop spans 13 amino acids. V was shortened by 6 bases and J by 4 bases, with 12 bases between the two germline ends. CDR3 residues: CASSQPGVTEAFF. The CDR3 DNA sequence: TGTGCCAGCAGCCAACCGGGGGTCACTGAAGCTTTCTTT.

This clone was detected only a few times. The CDR3 region has the DNA TGTGCCAGCAGTTACTCCGGGACAGAACTATACGAGCAGTACTTC. It is translated as CASSYSGTELYEQYF. The chain recombines TRBV6-6 with TRBJ2-7, with 7 bases lining up with TRBD1. Germline V gene data show CDR1 as MNHNY and CDR2 as SVGAGI (reference sequence). The CDR3 totals 15 residues. V lost 0 bases to trimming and J lost 4 bases; unmatched junction nucleotides: 6.

The chain couples TRBV5-1 to TRBJ1-1; 9 nucleotides line up with TRBD1. CDR3 size: 15 residues. Germline V gene lookup returns CDR1 SGHRS and CDR2 YFSETQ. Trimming removed 4 bases from V and 2 bases from J; junction bases left unmatched: 6. CDR3 coding DNA: TGCGCCAGCAGCGAGTGGACAGGGGCTAACACTGAAGCTTTCTTT. Protein: CASSEWTGANTEAFF.

The CDR3 nucleotides read TGTGCCAGCAGCGCCGACAGGGGCTCCTATGGCTACACCTTC. It yields the protein CASSADRGSYGYTF. The gene calls are TRBV5-6 and TRBJ1-2; 8 nucleotides line up with TRBD1. Looked up from germline, CDR1 is SGHDT and CDR2 is YYEEEE. With 4 bases clipped from V and 4 bases from J, the junction kept 6 bases outside the gene matches. The CDR3 has 14 amino acids.

This sequence joins TRBV6-1 and TRBJ2-2, with TRBD2 matching 7 bases. V lost 2 bases to trimming and J lost 6 bases; unmatched junction nucleotides: 6. CDR1 MNHNS and CDR2 SASEGT come from the germline V gene. The CDR3 spans 15 residues. CDR3 in DNA: TGTGCCAGCAGTGAAAGTCAGGGAGGGGCCGGGGAGCTGTTTTTT. Translating gives CASSESQGGAGELFF.

The chain recombines TRBV29-1 with TRBJ2-7, with D possibly being TRBD2 (7 bases). There are 14 residues in the CDR3. Per the germline V gene, CDR1 is SQVTM and CDR2 is ANQGSEA. Trimming left V 7 bases short and J 0 bases short, with 16 bases between. The CDR3 DNA is TGCAGCGCGAGTCGCGGGGGCAGCTCCTACGAGCAGTACTTC. It encodes CSASRGGSSYEQYF.

This rearrangement joins TRBV4-3 to TRBJ2-1; 7 nucleotides line up with TRBD2. Germline loops: CDR1 LGHNA, CDR2 YSLEER. The CDR3 is 14 amino acids. V was pared by 0 bases and J by 8 bases, with 4 bases of the junction left unmatched. CDR3 coding DNA: TGCGCCAGCAGCCAAGAGGCGGCGGGAGATGAGCAGTTCTTC. It translates to CASSQEAAGDEQFF.

The gene calls are TRBV7-2 and TRBJ2-3; D is undetermined. The CDR3 sequence is 17 residues long. V lost 4 bases, J lost 1 base, and 18 bases lay in between. Germline V gives CDR1 SGHTA, CDR2 FQGNSA. CDR3 residues: CASSSPLLPSRTDTQYF. In DNA, the CDR3 is TGTGCCAGCAGCTCGCCCCTCCTACCTAGTCGCACAGATACGCAGTATTTT.

V usage is TRBV11-3 and J usage is TRBJ2-2; TRBD2 is a possible D gene (5 bases). Trimming removed 5 bases at V and 7 bases at J, with 5 bases between. The CDR3 length is 11 residues. From germline, CDR1 is SGHNT and CDR2 YENEEA. The CDR3 loop reads CASSRGGELFF. The CDR3 nucleotides are TGTGCCAGCAGCCGGGGCGGGGAGCTGTTTTTT.

This clone was picked up a small number of times. The rearrangement uses TRBV19 and TRBJ1-1; D is undetermined. Per the germline V gene, CDR1 is LNHDA and CDR2 is SQIVND (reference sequence). CDR3 length: 12 amino acids. Trimming shortened V by 10 bases and J by 4 bases, and 13 bases separated the two germline ends. The CDR3 DNA reads TGTGCCACCCGGCGAGAGGGCACTGAAGCTTTCTTT. Amino acids: CATRREGTEAFF.

This rearrangement joins TRBV6-5 to TRBJ2-7, with 11 nucleotides matching TRBD1. The CDR3 extends over 15 amino acids. V shed 5 bases and J 6 bases; nucleotides not matched to a gene: 9. Germline CDR1 reads MNHEY; CDR2 reads SVGAGI. CDR3 in DNA: TGTGCCAGCAGTCCGCCGGGACAGGGGGGGAGCGAGCAGTACTTC. This encodes CASSPPGQGGSEQYF.

The J gene is TRBJ2-7, the V gene TRBV5-4, with 11 bases fitting TRBD2. Germline CDR1 reads SGHNT; CDR2 reads YYREEE (reference sequence). V lost 3 bases and J lost 5; bases outside the gene matches: 7. The CDR3 is 15 amino acids. CDR3 loop: CASSYLAGGGDEQYF. As DNA, the CDR3 is TGTGCCAGCAGCTATCTAGCGGGAGGCGGAGACGAGCAGTACTTC.

This sequence joins TRBV13 and TRBJ2-7, with TRBD2 matching over 8 bases. CDR3 length: 16 amino acids. Trimming removed 0 bases from V and 2 bases from J; junction bases left unmatched: 6. In germline, CDR1 is PRHDT, CDR2 FYEKMQ (reference sequence). The CDR3 nucleotides read TGTGCCAGCAGCTTAGGCCTGGGGACTAGTACCTACGAGCAGTACTTC. Protein: CASSLGLGTSTYEQYF.

The V and J genes are TRBV6-5 and TRBJ2-3; TRBD1 is a possible D gene (5 bases). With 0 bases removed from V and 5 bases from J, the gap between germline ends came to 12 bases. CDR3 size: 15 residues. Germline-derived CDR1 and CDR2 are MNHEY and SVGAGI. The CDR3 loop reads CASSYSGPEVDTQYF. The CDR3 nucleotides are TGTGCCAGCAGTTACTCGGGGCCCGAGGTAGATACGCAGTATTTT.

The chain carries TRBV28 and TRBJ2-3; D gene ambiguous. Germline V CDR1 and CDR2: MDHEN, SYDVKM. The V end lost 4 bases, the J end lost 3 bases, and 2 bases lay between the germline ends. The CDR3 has 11 amino acids. In nucleotides, the CDR3 is TGTGCCAGCAGTTCTACAGATACGCAGTATTTT. It translates to CASSSTDTQYF.

The chain combines TRBV9 with TRBJ2-3, with TRBD2 identical over 7 bases. The CDR3 sequence is 16 residues long. Trimming removed 0 bases from V and 4 bases from J; junction bases left unmatched: 8. CDR1 and CDR2 (germline): SGDLS, YYNGEE. The CDR3 loop reads CASSVVVGGEADTQYF. The DNA of the CDR3 is TGTGCCAGCAGCGTAGTTGTGGGAGGGGAAGCAGATACGCAGTATTTT.

The gene calls are TRBV5-1 and TRBJ1-1; 7 positions match TRBD1. Germline lookup yields CDR1 SGHRS and CDR2 YFSETQ. Losses at the gene ends were 4 bases for V and 3 bases for J; bases not matched to a gene: 3. The CDR3 extends over 13 amino acids. The DNA of the CDR3 is TGCGCCAGCAGCGTGGGGACAGACACTGAAGCTTTCTTT. As protein: CASSVGTDTEAFF.